This T cell receptor (beta chain) was captured by sequencing in a study of blood T cell repertoires in COVID-19. Study-level background: Italy, Spain and the United States were the sources of the convalescent and acute COVID-19 samples.

Original analysis: For nucleated cells, counts were estimated from reference gene primer amplification. The assay was immunoSEQ multiplex PCR, and TCRdb's table has in-frame clones only and misses some. Clonal size and the V and J genes are those of that table, whereas D and trimming came from the DNA. This sample carries approximately 190,000 clones, about 86% of them seen once, and the ten largest clones take roughly 14%. The germline gives CDR1 SGDLS, CDR2 YYNGEE. Trimming removed 1 base from V and 1 base from J; junction bases left unmatched: 12. The CDR3 spans 18 residues. The genes are TRBV9 and TRBJ2-3; 7 nucleotides match TRBD1. The sample was peripheral blood. The source of this sequence is a man aged 25 to 40 with active or convalescent COVID-19. In nucleotides, the CDR3 is TGTGCCAGCAGCGTAACACCGGGACAGCAGTCCGGCACAGATACGCAGTATTTT. Amino acid sequence: CASSVTPGQQSGTDTQYF.